This TCR beta chain stems from a study of brain T cells in children with intractable seizures. Only in-frame clones appear in the TCRdb table, and some are missing; sequencing was by immunoSEQ multiplex PCR. Found here are about 320,000 clones, 93% of them singletons; the top ten hold 5% to 7%. Germline V gene data show CDR1 as LNHDA and CDR2 as SQIVND (reference sequence). Trimming took off 3 bases at V and 4 bases at J, with 6 bases between the two ends. The CDR3 contains 12 residues. As for time point: blood from clinic visit 5 months post-surgery; TSC patient then seizure free. The sequenced cases were selected for having the highest brain T cell transcript signatures. Study results and caveats: Absence of clones before surgery may stem from lower sequencing depth.

Worth noting for this clone: Its antigen is not known.

This sample comprised peripheral blood, obtained roughly 5 months after surgery. This TCR derives from a boy younger than two with tuberous sclerosis and intractable seizures. The chain couples TRBV19 to TRBJ1-1; D may be TRBD1 (5 bases). In nucleotides, the CDR3 is TGTGCCAGTAGTATGGGGCTCACTGAAGCTTTCTTT. Translated: CASSMGLTEAFF. Together with reference TRBV19 and TRBJ1-1, the CDR3 gives the full variable domain: DGGITQSPKYLFRKEGQNVTLSCEQNLNHDAMYWYRQDPGQGLRLIYYSQIVNDFQKGDIAEGYSVSREKKESFPLTVTSAQKNPTAFYLCASSMGLTEAFFGQGTRLTVV.